This record concerns one T cell receptor beta chain sequence. What it binds is not known. TRB rearrangements were amplified by multiplex PCR with BIOMED2 TRB-A/B primers. TCRdb passed the multiplex PCR reads through MiXCR, listing each CDR3 protein once. The table lists roughly 13,000 distinct CDR3 sequences, 25% of them singletons. This sample is drawn from a study of T and B cells in COVID-19 patients. Study details: Peripheral blood came from COVID-19 patients with active infection or after recovery.

The study, taken as a whole, reports: At recovery TRB diversity and richness exceeded healthy donors, after highly clonal active COVID-19 repertoires. The recovered cohort had under 3,000 exclusive TCR clusters, including 30 to 40 low generation probability clusters. Early severe-case samples and blood from mildly ill patients during symptoms were in short supply.

Trimming removed 4 bases from V and 3 bases from J, with 10 bases in between. Germline CDR1 and CDR2: DFQATT and SNEGSKA (reference sequence). The CDR3 totals 13 residues. Each TRB amplification used roughly 230-550 ng of genomic DNA from blood. The receptor's source is a human donor who had recovered from COVID-19. The chain uses TRBV20-1 and TRBJ2-1, with no clear D. Sequences were obtained from blood. The CDR3 nucleotides are TGCAGTGCTAACGGCCCAAACTACAATGAGCAGTTCTTC. As protein: CSANGPNYNEQFF.